This TCR beta chain was obtained from a study of identical twins. This CDR3 is built from 16 residues. V lost 1 base, J lost 4 bases, and 15 bases lay in between. This clonotype was observed a handful of times. Its antigen is as yet unknown. Template switching created a universal primer site, and the cDNA included unique molecular identifiers. TCRdb recomputed calls from the 5' RACE reads with MiXCR, one row per CDR3 protein. The profile shows hundreds of thousands of distinct CDR3 sequences, 12% of them singletons. Study-level points and caveats: Insertions ran lower in abundant cord blood beta clonotypes, though not in memory repertoires.

The same specimen was also included in a second study, on yellow fever vaccine responses in identical twins.

Input material: PBMCs. The TCR sequence derives from a woman under 30 in good health. V and J are TRBV12-3 or TRBV12-4 and TRBJ2-3; D is perhaps TRBD1 (6 bases). In DNA form, the CDR3 reads TGTGCCAGCAGTTTAGTCGCGGCAGGGGTGGCAGATACGCAGTATTTT. Translated: CASSLVAAGVADTQYF.